These 23 T cell receptor beta chains originate from one sample sequenced in a study of blood T cell repertoires in COVID-19. TCRdb's copy holds only in-frame clones and misses some; the assay was immunoSEQ multiplex PCR. Of roughly 63,000 clones listed, roughly 80% are singletons. Sequencing was carried out using peripheral blood. These receptors came from a human donor in a cohort sampled during active COVID-19.

The chain employs TRBV5-1 and TRBJ1-3, with D unresolved. The CDR3 contains 14 residues. Germline-derived CDR1 and CDR2 are SGHRS and YFSETQ. The V gene lost 4 bases and the J gene lost 0 bases, with 8 bases spanning the gap. The chain's CDR3 is CASSQASSGNTIYF. The CDR3 bases are TGCGCCAGCAGCCAGGCCAGCTCTGGAAACACCATATATTTT.

The V gene is TRBV21-1, the J gene TRBJ1-5; no check of the table's D call, TRBD1, against the DNA was made. TRBV21-1 is recorded as a pseudogene. This CDR3 has 15 residues. The CDR3 sequence: CASTRQGRSNQPQHF. The CDR3 bases are TGTGCCAGCACCCGACAGGGTAGGAGCAATCAGCCCCAGCATTTT.

The chain employs TRBV5-1 and TRBJ2-5; 9 bases fit TRBD2. Germline V lookup: CDR1 SGHRS, CDR2 YFSETQ. The CDR3 is 14 residues long. The trim removed 4 bases at V and 2 bases at J, leaving 3 bases unmatched. CDR3 amino acids: CASSLGLAQETQYF. Written as DNA, the CDR3 is TGCGCCAGCAGCCTGGGACTAGCACAAGAGACCCAGTACTTC.

This chain joins TRBV27 and TRBJ2-1, with 13 bases fitting TRBD2. Germline V gene sequence: CDR1 MNHEY, CDR2 SMNVEV (reference sequence). After removal of 6 bases from V and 4 bases from J, the junction contained 3 bases not matched to a gene. The CDR3 is 15 amino acids. This chain's CDR3 is CASRMGLAGYNEQFF. The CDR3 nucleotides read TGTGCCAGCAGAATGGGACTAGCGGGGTACAATGAGCAGTTCTTC.

This clone is classed as medium-sized. The J gene is TRBJ2-7, the V gene TRBV11-2, with 8 nucleotides matching TRBD2. Germline-derived CDR1 and CDR2 are SGHAT and FQNNGV. The CDR3 covers 14 residues. Trimming took 5 bases from V and 5 from J; bases not matched to a gene: 8. This chain's CDR3 is CASSPSGRRDEQYF. The CDR3 nucleotides are TGTGCCAGCAGCCCCAGCGGGAGAAGGGACGAGCAGTACTTC.

The gene calls are TRBV7-2 and TRBJ1-2; the match to TRBD1 covers 10 bases. V was clipped by 5 bases and J by 2 bases; unmatched bases: 5. The germline V gene has CDR1 SGHTA and CDR2 FQGNSA. This CDR3 spans 15 amino acids. The CDR3 bases are TGTGCCAGCAGCCAAAGGGACAGGGGAAACTATGGCTACACCTTC. It translates to CASSQRDRGNYGYTF.

Only one count was recorded for this clone. The chain combines TRBV5-6 with TRBJ1-5, with TRBD1 as a possible D gene (6 bases). The CDR3 loop spans 14 amino acids. The V gene's germline CDR1 is SGHDT and CDR2 YYEEEE. The V end was cut by 4 bases, the J end by 3 bases, with 11 bases between. The CDR3: CASSLGALNQPQHF. Here the CDR3 DNA reads TGTGCCAGCAGCCTGGGGGCCCTCAATCAGCCCCAGCATTTT.

The chain uses TRBV28 and TRBJ2-5; 9 bases align to TRBD2. CDR1 MDHEN and CDR2 SYDVKM come from the germline V gene. The CDR3 runs 14 residues. J lost 7 bases, V lost 8 bases, and 11 bases had no gene match. The CDR3 coding sequence is TGTGCCAGCCTGACCCCGGGACTAGCAGGGACCCAGTACTTC. Amino acids: CASLTPGLAGTQYF.

The J gene is TRBJ2-7, the V gene TRBV2; 10 nucleotides align to TRBD2. V lost 6 bases to trimming and J lost 5 bases; unmatched junction nucleotides: 13. The CDR3 has 16 amino acids. Germline CDR1 is SNHLY and CDR2 is FYNNEI. The CDR3 sequence: CASRAPTSGEVHEQYF. CDR3 DNA sequence: TGTGCCAGCAGGGCCCCTACTAGCGGGGAAGTCCACGAGCAGTACTTC. The entire variable domain, with the rest obtained from reference TRBV2 and TRBJ2-7, is as follows: EPEVTQTPSHQVTQMGQEVILRCVPISNHLYFYWYRQILGQKVEFLVSFYNNEISEKSEIFDDQFSVERPDGSNFTLKIRSTKLEDSAMYFCASRAPTSGEVHEQYFGPGTRLTVT.

In its sample, this clone was seen a few times. This rearrangement joins TRBV6-2 or TRBV6-3 to TRBJ1-1; 7 bases line up with TRBD1. Germline CDR1 MNHEY, CDR2 SVGEGT. V trimming: 4 bases; J trimming: 0 bases; junction bases outside the gene matches: 8. CDR3 length: 16 residues. The CDR3 spells CASSSEVRGLNTEAFF. The DNA of the CDR3 is TGTGCCAGCAGTTCCGAGGTAAGGGGGCTGAACACTGAAGCTTTCTTT.

The rearrangement joins TRBV7-2 to TRBJ2-1, with a possible D match to TRBD1 (6 bases). Trimming removed 3 bases at V and 0 bases at J, with 12 bases between. CDR1 SGHTA and CDR2 FQGNSA come from the germline V gene. The CDR3 is made up of 16 amino acids. The CDR3 spells CASSLRTVGSYNEQFF. The CDR3, as DNA: TGTGCCAGCAGCTTGCGGACAGTGGGCTCCTACAATGAGCAGTTCTTC.

The V call is TRBV30, the J call TRBJ1-1; 7 bases line up with TRBD1. Trimming removed 2 bases from V and 4 bases from J; junction bases left unmatched: 4. CDR3 size: 13 residues. The V gene's germline CDR1 is GTSNPN and CDR2 SVGIG (reference sequence). Written as DNA, the CDR3 is TGTGCCTGGAGTACCACAGGGGCCACTGAAGCTTTCTTT. Translating gives CAWSTTGATEAFF.

In its sample, this clone was seen once. The chain couples TRBV6-4 to TRBJ1-1; D gene uncertain. V shed 0 bases and J shed 9 bases, with 11 bases lying between them. This CDR3 is built from 13 residues. The V gene's germline CDR1 is MRHNA and CDR2 SNTAGT. CDR3 nucleotides: TGTGCCAGCAGTGACTCGAGGGCAGCCCAAGCTTTCTTT. Translation: CASSDSRAAQAFF.

The chain joins TRBV29-1 to TRBJ1-2, with D unclear. The CDR3 sequence is 15 residues long. The germline V gene encodes CDR1 SQVTM and CDR2 ANQGSEA. Between the trimmed V and J ends, which lost 2 bases and 0 bases, there was a span of 13 bases. The CDR3 sequence is CSVEPVPTTNYGYTF. The CDR3 coding sequence is TGCAGCGTTGAACCTGTCCCAACAACTAACTATGGCTACACCTTC.

This clone showed up just once. This chain joins TRBV7-8 and TRBJ2-3; no reliable D call. This CDR3 is 12 amino acids long. V was shortened by 5 bases and J by 2 bases, with 5 bases between the two germline ends. Germline V gene data show CDR1 as SGHVS and CDR2 as FQNEAQ. The CDR3 is CASSLYTDTQYF. The CDR3 bases are TGTGCCAGCAGCCTCTACACAGATACGCAGTATTTT.

The rearrangement joins TRBV7-9 to TRBJ2-7, with D possibly TRBD1 on 6 matching bases. The V end lost 6 bases, the J end lost 3 bases, and 12 bases lay between the germline ends. The CDR3 has 13 amino acids. Germline CDR1 SEHNR, CDR2 FQNEAQ (reference sequence). The CDR3 loop reads CASSSQGFYEQYF. CDR3 DNA sequence: TGTGCCAGCAGTTCACAGGGTTTCTACGAGCAGTACTTC.

This clone was picked up a small number of times. The J gene is TRBJ2-1, the V gene TRBV6-1; 9 nucleotides agree with TRBD2. The trim removed 0 bases at V and 6 bases at J, leaving 6 bases unmatched. Germline loops: CDR1 MNHNS, CDR2 SASEGT. The length of the CDR3 is 16 residues. The DNA for the CDR3 is TGTGCCAGCAGTGAAGCGACCGGTAGCGGGAGCAATGAGCAGTTCTTC. It is translated as CASSEATGSGSNEQFF.

This chain joins TRBV29-1 and TRBJ1-1; D is unresolved. V lost 3 bases, J lost 6 bases, and 23 bases lay in between. CDR1 is SQVTM and CDR2 is ANQGSEA in the germline V gene. The length of the CDR3 is 16 residues. The CDR3 region is CSVDFGFSRQGSEAFF. In DNA, the CDR3 is TGCAGCGTTGACTTCGGATTCAGCAGGCAAGGATCTGAAGCTTTCTTT.

The chain uses TRBV29-1 and TRBJ2-6, with 12 nucleotides matching TRBD2. Germline CDR1 is SQVTM and CDR2 is ANQGSEA. This CDR3 is 16 amino acids long. After removal of 5 bases from V and 1 base from J, the junction contained 3 bases not matched to a gene. CDR3 DNA: TGCAGCGTTACCGGGACTAGCGGGTCTGGGGCCAACGTCCTGACTTTC. Translated, it gives CSVTGTSGSGANVLTF.

V is TRBV3-1 (or the pseudogene TRBV3-2) and J is TRBJ2-3, with 7 bases lining up with TRBD2. Trimming cost V 5 bases and J 2 bases; bases outside gene matches: 13. Per germline, CDR1 LGHDT and CDR2 YNNKEL (reference sequence). The CDR3 is 17 residues long. The CDR3 is CASSAHFGAGVTDTQYF. The CDR3 nucleotides read TGTGCCAGCAGCGCACACTTCGGGGCGGGAGTCACAGATACGCAGTATTTT.

The rearrangement joins TRBV5-1 to TRBJ2-7; perhaps TRBD1 as D (5 bases). Trimming removed 5 bases at V and 2 bases at J, with 14 bases between. This CDR3 region has 14 residues. Germline CDR1 SGHRS, CDR2 YFSETQ. CDR3 loop: CASSGGTGTYEQYF. Here the CDR3 DNA reads TGCGCCAGCAGTGGCGGAACAGGCACCTACGAGCAGTACTTC.

The gene calls are TRBV10-1 and TRBJ1-5; D might be TRBD1 (6 bases). CDR3 length: 17 amino acids. The germline gives CDR1 WNHNN, CDR2 SYGVQD (reference sequence). Trimming took 2 bases from V and 4 from J, leaving 18 bases between them. DNA of the CDR3: TGCGCCAGCAGTGAGAGGGGGAGGGCAGGGAGGAATCAGCCCCAGCATTTT. It yields the protein CASSERGRAGRNQPQHF.

The chain has TRBV19 and TRBJ1-1, with D perhaps TRBD1 (5 bases). Between the trimmed V and J ends, which lost 5 bases and 5 bases, there was a span of 12 bases. CDR3 size: 13 residues. In germline, CDR1 is LNHDA, CDR2 SQIVND (reference sequence). The CDR3 loop is CASSPGGATEAFF. CDR3 DNA: TGTGCCAGTAGTCCGGGAGGGGCGACTGAAGCTTTCTTT.